This T cell receptor beta chain emerged from a study of T cells in Graves' hyperthyroidism and ophthalmopathy. Notes on the study in general: Model output signaled ophthalmopathy a median approximately 6 months ahead of onset. Most expanded thyroid clonotypes above 0.001 also appeared in blood.

It was uncontrolled infection, other autoimmune disease, pregnancy or lactation that excluded patients. This clonotype appeared many times. Its antigen remains unidentified. CDR3 size: 15 residues. Germline V gene lookup returns CDR1 SGHTA and CDR2 FQGNSA. Unmatched junction bases numbered 5, after V lost 5 bases and J lost 4 bases. TCR beta CDR3 regions were amplified from RNA. HTBI primers drove first-round RT-PCR of the TCR CDR3. TCRdb used MiXCR to reprocess the multiplex PCR reads, holding one entry per CDR3 protein. This table holds around 490,000 distinct CDR3 sequences, 20% found once. The material sequenced was blood. The sequence was collected from a man aged 35-49 years with Graves' ophthalmopathy. J is TRBJ2-1 and V is TRBV7-2; 10 bases agree with TRBD2. The chain's CDR3 is CASSPSGSVYNEQFF. CDR3 bases: TGTGCCAGCAGCCCTAGCGGGAGCGTATACAATGAGCAGTTCTTC.